This TCR beta chain stems from a study of graft-versus-host responses after intestinal transplantation (TCRdb year 2021). For context, the study as a whole: The transplants that recipients received were multivisceral, liver-intestinal, or isolated intestinal. To identify alloreactive clones, pre-transplant mixed lymphocyte reaction products were sequenced and compared with unstimulated pre-transplant donor and recipient T cells. Graft-versus-host and host-versus-graft alloreactive T cell clones were tracked in the graft, circulation and bone marrow after intestinal transplantation using bulk TCR-beta CDR3 sequencing. All recipients received anti-thymocyte globulin induction followed by maintenance tacrolimus and steroids for around three years. A cohort of roughly 25 intestinal transplant recipients, including one retransplant, was enrolled, and 3 patients lacking pretransplant specimens were excluded. Samples from three later patients were sequenced in-house on an Illumina MiSeq with MiXCR processing rather than by the commercial service. A peak of at least 4% donor T cells among recipient peripheral blood mononuclear cells was the definition used for donor T cell macrochimerism.

Trimming takes 4 bases from V and 5 bases from J, and the germline ends sit 18 bases apart. CDR1 and CDR2 were assigned from the germline V gene as SGHDT and YYEEEE. From cysteine to phenylalanine, the CDR3 is 15 amino acids long. Kept here is only the CDR3 DNA, which spans 45 bases and is read in frame from base 1. Bone marrow was aspirated after transplant from the posterior iliac crest or another site chosen by the physician. Paper-wide results and their limitations: In patients with donor T cell macrochimerism, the allografts had high GvH to HvG T cell clonal ratios. Early after transplant, peak levels of circulating GvH clones were found to be associated with declines in HvG clones. The relatively low number and heterogeneity of intestinal transplant patients limited the conclusions. GvH clones were detected in recipient bone marrow, and some of these GvH clones were observed earlier in ileal mucosa or blood, consistent with an intestinal mucosal origin.

Concerning this clone itself: The target of this receptor is not known. No quality values exist for individual bases; no much larger clone is one base distant.

The library was made by the immunoSEQ multiplex PCR assay. High-throughput TCR-beta CDR3 sequencing of genomic DNA from most patients was performed by Adaptive Biotechnologies. Under the source paper's analysis protocol: TCR sequencing data for around 19 patients were retrieved from Adaptive's ImmunoSEQ software; a few other patients were processed with MiXCR and VDJtools. CDR3 nucleotide sequences shared by donor and recipient were removed because the origin of these sequences could not be assigned. Alloreactive clones required at least 2-fold expansion over unstimulated cells and minimum CFSE-low frequency of 0.002% (template counts) or 0.001% (read counts). Mappable clones were those detected in sequenced pre-transplant spleen, lymph node, or MLR CFSE-low populations of the donor or recipient. The cumulative frequency of alloreactive clones was calculated as a percentage of all sequences, weighted by copy number. TCRdb's version of the immuneACCESS table is confined to in-frame rearrangements and falls short of the full clone set. An unresolved V gene accounts for under half of the shortfall where checked; the remainder is of unknown origin. V, J and clone size reflect that table, while D and trimming were determined from the DNA. The sample table holds about 64,000 clones, of which roughly 92% were seen once. The top ten hold about 6.7% of the sample.

Sequencing used bone marrow, obtained around 730 days after intestinal transplantation. This clonotype was obtained from a human patient who received an intestinal transplant, so some T cells may come from the graft donor. The V gene is TRBV5-6 and the J gene is TRBJ2-5; the D gene could be either TRBD1 or TRBD2, each agreeing at 6 bases. At the DNA level, the sequence is TGTGCCAGCAGCCCCGGGGCAGGGGCGGGGGAGACCCAGTACTTC. The resulting protein is CASSPGAGAGETQYF.